This T cell receptor beta chain emerged from a study of Tregs in tolerant kidney transplant recipients. V lost 6 bases, J lost 4 bases, and 13 bases lay in between. CDR1 is SQVTM, CDR2 ANQGSEA, per germline. This CDR3 region has 13 residues. Assay used: immunoSEQ multiplex PCR; TCRdb lists only in-frame clones, some missing. Among roughly 70,000 clones, about 89% were seen once, and the ten largest hold under 4.5%. Recipients received nonmyeloablative bone marrow transplants from related graft donors, with transient mixed chimerism. This rearrangement joins TRBV29-1 to TRBJ2-1, with TRBD1 as a possible D gene (6 bases). The specimen was CD4+ T cells from blood (PBMCs), collected 6 months after the transplant. This receptor was taken from a human patient who received a combined kidney and bone marrow transplant. These T cells may partly come from the graft donor. DNA of the CDR3: TGCAGCGTCATAGGGACACTTTACAATGAGCAGTTCTTC. Its translation: CSVIGTLYNEQFF.